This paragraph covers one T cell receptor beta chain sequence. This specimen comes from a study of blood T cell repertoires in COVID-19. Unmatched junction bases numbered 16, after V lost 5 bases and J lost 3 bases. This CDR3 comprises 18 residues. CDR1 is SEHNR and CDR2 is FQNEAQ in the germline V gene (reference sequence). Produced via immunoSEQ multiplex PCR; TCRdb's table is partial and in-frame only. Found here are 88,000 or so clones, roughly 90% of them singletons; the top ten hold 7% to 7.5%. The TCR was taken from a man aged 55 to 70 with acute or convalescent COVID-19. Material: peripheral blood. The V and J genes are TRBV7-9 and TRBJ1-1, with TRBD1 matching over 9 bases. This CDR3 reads CASSPARGQGRWDTEAFF. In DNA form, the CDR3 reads TGTGCCAGCAGCCCCGCCCGGGGACAGGGTAGGTGGGACACTGAAGCTTTCTTT.